This T cell receptor beta chain is from a study of CD8+ T cells in alopecia areata. There are a few counts of this clone. Its target is unknown. Obtained from alopecia areata patients were lesional scalp punch biopsies along with peripheral blood. Trimming stripped 4 bases from V and 4 bases from J, with 11 bases between. The CDR3 contains 15 residues. CDR1 SGHVS and CDR2 FQNEAQ come from the germline V gene. Findings and caveats of the study: Relative to mice, TCR sharing across patients was less clear, a difference possibly HLA-related.

TCR sequencing used cDNA made by reverse transcription of extracted RNA. Only in-frame clones appear in the TCRdb table, and some are missing; sequencing was by immunoSEQ multiplex PCR. The data contain 140,000 or so clones, 51% of them seen just once; the ten biggest clones take up 0.85% to 1%. This chain joins TRBV7-8 and TRBJ2-6, with D possibly matching TRBD1 (6 bases). The specimen comprised CD4+ T cells sorted from blood, sampled at week 0. The sequence was collected from a human donor with alopecia areata. CDR3 in amino acids: CASSSQGTGANVLTF. The CDR3 DNA sequence: TGTGCCAGCAGCTCACAGGGAACGGGGGCCAACGTCCTGACTTTC.